A selection of T cell receptor beta chains follows, all from one sample in a study of blood T cell repertoires in COVID-19. Here immunoSEQ multiplex PCR was the method, and the copy in TCRdb shows in-frame clones only, minus some. The table records about 200,000 clones, around 84% of them present only once. Source material: peripheral blood. The receptors stem from a human donor in a cohort sampled during active COVID-19. CDR3s include the opening cysteine and the closing phenylalanine or tryptophan. D genes are given only for firm matches. For some rows the clone size is stated as once, few or many, or as a class when expanded; others skip it.

TRBJ2-1	TRBD2	.	TRBV11-2	TGTGCCAGCAGCGGTCTCCTAGCGGGAGCTGCCAATGAGCAGTTCTTC	CASSGLLAGAANEQFF
TRBJ2-7	.	.	TRBV7-9	TGTGCCAGCAGCACTCCGGGGAGGACCTACGAGCAGTACTTC	CASSTPGRTYEQYF
TRBJ2-2	.	.	TRBV28	TGTGCCAGCAGTATATCACAGGGTATCACCGGGGAGCTGTTTTTT	CASSISQGITGELFF
TRBJ2-3	.	.	TRBV28	TGTGCCAGCAGGCAGCGGTGGGGCACAGATACGCAGTATTTT	CASRQRWGTDTQYF
TRBJ1-5	.	.	TRBV7-2	TGTGCCAGCAGCTCTGAGGGTGCCTTGAGCAATCAGCCCCAGCATTTT	CASSSEGALSNQPQHF
TRBJ2-4	.	once	TRBV4-1	TGCGCCAGCAGCCTTCTTCACCCCAGGGTAGCCAAAAACATTCAGTACTTC	CASSLLHPRVAKNIQYF
TRBJ2-3	TRBD2	.	TRBV12-3/TRBV12-4	TGTGCCAGCCGGCGGGAGGTGGTAGATACGCAGTATTTT	CASRREVVDTQYF
TRBJ2-3	TRBD2	.	TRBV19	TGTGCCAGTAGTATAGATGTCGGACTAGCGGTCACAGATACGCAGTATTTT	CASSIDVGLAVTDTQYF
TRBJ2-2	.	.	TRBV19	TGTGCCAGTAGTATAGATCCTACCCCCCGAGGGGAGCTGTTTTTT	CASSIDPTPRGELFF
TRBJ2-1	TRBD2	.	TRBV3-1/TRBV3-2	TGTGCCAGCAGCCAAGAAGGGCGGGAGAGCTCCTACAATGAGCAGTTCTTC	CASSQEGRESSYNEQFF
TRBJ1-6	.	.	TRBV5-6	TGTGCCAGCAGCTTGGGCGCCTTAAACTCACCCCTCCACTTT	CASSLGALNSPLHF
TRBJ2-1	.	.	TRBV7-9	TGTGCCAGCAGCCCAGGGTTACAGGTCAATGAGCAGTTCTTC	CASSPGLQVNEQFF
TRBJ1-5	.	.	TRBV28	TGTGCCAGCAGTTACAGAAATCAGCCCCAGCATTTT	CASSYRNQPQHF
TRBJ1-1	.	.	TRBV28	TGTGCCAGCAGTTTCCAGCGGATGGTCACTGAAGCTTTCTTT	CASSFQRMVTEAFF
TRBJ2-3	.	.	TRBV21-1	TGTGCCAGCAGCCCTTGGCAGGCGAAGATACCAAACACAGATACGCAGTATTTT	CASSPWQAKIPNTDTQYF
TRBJ2-1	TRBD2	.	TRBV19	TGTGCCAGTAGTATAGGCGCGTTCAAGCGGGAGGGCCGGAATGAGCAGTTCTTC	CASSIGAFKREGRNEQFF
TRBJ2-5	.	.	TRBV6-5	TGTGCCAGCAGTCCTGCACATCAAGAGACCCAGTACTTC	CASSPAHQETQYF
TRBJ1-5	.	.	TRBV6-6	TGTGCCAGCACTTATCAGGGACAAAGAAATCAGCCCCAGCATTTT	CASTYQGQRNQPQHF
TRBJ1-4	TRBD1	few	TRBV5-1	TGCGCCAGCAGCCTATCCGGGACAGCGACTAATGAAAAACTGTTTTTT	CASSLSGTATNEKLFF
TRBJ2-2	.	.	TRBV19	TGTGCCAGTAGTATCGCTCTAGTTGCGAGCGGGGAGCTGTTTTTT	CASSIALVASGELFF
TRBJ1-2	.	.	TRBV5-1	TGCGCCAGCAGCTTGAGCCCCTCCGGTGGCTACACCTTC	CASSLSPSGGYTF
TRBJ2-5	TRBD2	.	TRBV15	TGTGCCACCAGCAGAGCTAGGGTAGCGGGAGGGGGAGAGACCCAGTACTTC	CATSRARVAGGGETQYF
TRBJ1-2	.	.	TRBV24-1	TGTGCCACCAGTGATTTGAGGGGAAGGGGCTACACCTTC	CATSDLRGRGYTF
TRBJ2-6	TRBD1	once	TRBV7-2	TGTGCCAGCAGCTTAGTCGGGACAGACGCCTCTGGGGCCAACGTCCTGACTTTC	CASSLVGTDASGANVLTF
TRBJ1-5	TRBD1	few	TRBV5-3	TGTGCCAGAAGCTTCGAGACAGGGCCGTGGCACCAGCCCCAGCATTTT	CARSFETGPWHQPQHF
TRBJ2-7	TRBD2	.	TRBV4-2	TGTGCCAGCAGCCAAGAGGGGACTAGCACCTACGAGCAGTACTTC	CASSQEGTSTYEQYF
TRBJ1-2	.	.	TRBV11-2	TGTGCCAGCAGCTTAGTGCGGCAGTCTCCGGACTATGGCTACACCTTC	CASSLVRQSPDYGYTF
TRBJ1-1	.	many	TRBV3-1/TRBV3-2	TGTGCCAGCAGCTCTTGGAACACTGAAGCTTTCTTT	CASSSWNTEAFF
TRBJ2-7	.	.	TRBV27	TGTGCCAGCAGTTTCGGGCAGGGCAACTACGAGCAGTACTTC	CASSFGQGNYEQYF
TRBJ2-3	.	.	TRBV5-1	TGCGCCAGCAAGTCAGGGGTCACAGATACGCAGTATTTT	CASKSGVTDTQYF
TRBJ2-5	TRBD2	.	TRBV5-1	TGCGCCAGCAGCCCGGCCCCCGGCGGGAGGGAACGAGAGACCCAGTACTTC	CASSPAPGGRERETQYF
TRBJ2-7	TRBD2	.	TRBV24-1	TGTGCCACCAGCACCACTAGCGGGAGGGCCTGGGAGCAGTACTTC	CATSTTSGRAWEQYF
TRBJ2-7	TRBD2	.	TRBV4-1	TGCGCCAGCAGCCAGGCGACTAGCGGGAGGCTGTACGAGCAGTACTTC	CASSQATSGRLYEQYF
TRBJ2-5	.	.	TRBV18	TGTGCCAGCTCACTTTCCCCGGGAAACCAAGAGACCCAGTACTTC	CASSLSPGNQETQYF